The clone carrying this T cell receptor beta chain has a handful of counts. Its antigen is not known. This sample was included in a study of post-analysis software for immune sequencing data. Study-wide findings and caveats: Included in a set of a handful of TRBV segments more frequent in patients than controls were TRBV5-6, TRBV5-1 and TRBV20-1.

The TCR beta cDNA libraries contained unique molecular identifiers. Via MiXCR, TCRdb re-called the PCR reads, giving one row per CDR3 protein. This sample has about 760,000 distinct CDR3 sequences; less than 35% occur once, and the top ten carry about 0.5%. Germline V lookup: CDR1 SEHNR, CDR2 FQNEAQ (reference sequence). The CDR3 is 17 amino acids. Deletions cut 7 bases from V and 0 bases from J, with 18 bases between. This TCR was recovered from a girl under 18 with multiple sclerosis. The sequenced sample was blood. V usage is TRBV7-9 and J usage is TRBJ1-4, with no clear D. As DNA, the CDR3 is TGTGCCAGCAACCGCGGAACGGGCAGTTCAACTAATGAAAAACTGTTTTTT. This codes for CASNRGTGSSTNEKLFF.